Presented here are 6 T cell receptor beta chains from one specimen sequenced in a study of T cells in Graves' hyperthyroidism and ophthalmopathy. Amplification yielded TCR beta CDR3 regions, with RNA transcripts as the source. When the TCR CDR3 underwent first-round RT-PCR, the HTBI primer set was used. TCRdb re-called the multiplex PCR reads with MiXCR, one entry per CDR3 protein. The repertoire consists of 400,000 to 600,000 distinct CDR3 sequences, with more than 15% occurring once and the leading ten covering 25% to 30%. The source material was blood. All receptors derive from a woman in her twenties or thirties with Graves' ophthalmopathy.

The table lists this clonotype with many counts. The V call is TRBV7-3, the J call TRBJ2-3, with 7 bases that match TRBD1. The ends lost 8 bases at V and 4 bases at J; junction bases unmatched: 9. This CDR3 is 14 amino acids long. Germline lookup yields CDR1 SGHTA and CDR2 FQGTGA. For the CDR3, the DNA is TGTGCCAGCGCCCCGGACAGGTGGTCAGATACGCAGTATTTT. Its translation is CASAPDRWSDTQYF.

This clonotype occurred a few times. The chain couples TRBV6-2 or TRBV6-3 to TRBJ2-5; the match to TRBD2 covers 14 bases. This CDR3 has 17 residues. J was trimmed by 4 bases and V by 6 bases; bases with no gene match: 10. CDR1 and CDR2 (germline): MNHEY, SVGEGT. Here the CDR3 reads CASRLTSGRAGGETQYF. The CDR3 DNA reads TGTGCCAGCAGATTGACTAGCGGGAGGGCCGGTGGAGAGACCCAGTACTTC.

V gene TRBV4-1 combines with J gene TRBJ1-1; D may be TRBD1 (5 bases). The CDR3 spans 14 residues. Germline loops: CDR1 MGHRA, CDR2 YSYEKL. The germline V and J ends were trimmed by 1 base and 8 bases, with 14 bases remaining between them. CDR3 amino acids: CASSQGQPQGEAFF. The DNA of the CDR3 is TGCGCCAGCAGCCAAGGACAGCCGCAGGGAGAAGCTTTCTTT.

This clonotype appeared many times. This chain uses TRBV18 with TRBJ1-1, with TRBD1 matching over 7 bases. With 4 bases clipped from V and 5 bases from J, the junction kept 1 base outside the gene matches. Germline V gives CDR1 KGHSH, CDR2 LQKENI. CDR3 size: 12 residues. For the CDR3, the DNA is TGTGCCAGCTCACGACAGGGTACTGAAGCTTTCTTT. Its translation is CASSRQGTEAFF.

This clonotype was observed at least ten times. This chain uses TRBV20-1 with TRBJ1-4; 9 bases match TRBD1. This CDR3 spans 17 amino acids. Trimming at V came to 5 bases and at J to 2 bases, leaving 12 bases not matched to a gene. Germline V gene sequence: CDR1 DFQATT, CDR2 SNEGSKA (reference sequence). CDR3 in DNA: TGCAGTGCTTTCACTACAGGGGGCAGTTTCACTAATGAAAAACTGTTTTTT. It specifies CSAFTTGGSFTNEKLFF.

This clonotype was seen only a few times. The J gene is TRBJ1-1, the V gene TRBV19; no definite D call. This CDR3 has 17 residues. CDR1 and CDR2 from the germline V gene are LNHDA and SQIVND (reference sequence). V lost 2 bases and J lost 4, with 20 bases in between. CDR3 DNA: TGTGCCAGTAGTATATATGGCCTTGAATTAGGTAGCACTGAAGCTTTCTTT. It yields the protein CASSIYGLELGSTEAFF. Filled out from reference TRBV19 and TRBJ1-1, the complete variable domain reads DGGITQSPKYLFRKEGQNVTLSCEQNLNHDAMYWYRQDPGQGLRLIYYSQIVNDFQKGDIAEGYSVSREKKESFPLTVTSAQKNPTAFYLCASSIYGLELGSTEAFFGQGTRLTVV.